The 11 T cell receptor beta chains below were found in one sample sequenced in a study of Ad26.COV2.S vaccination and SARS-CoV-2 variants. The table came from immunoSEQ multiplex PCR; TCRdb's copy has only in-frame clones and leaves some out. The sample lists a few hundred thousand clones, 89% seen once, with around 1.9% in the top ten. As for treatment: 19 received Ad26.COV2.S at low or high dose, single or two shots; 5 received placebo; per-sample allocation not given. The study sampled participants on day 63 after the first vaccine or placebo injection. The sample was peripheral blood, taken in a trial of Ad26.COV2.S vaccine versus placebo. These receptors all stem from a person between 18 and 60 years old who received the Ad26.COV2.S COVID-19 vaccine or a placebo.

In DNA, the CDR3 is TGTGCCAGCAGCCTAGGACAGGGAGATCAGCCCCAGCATTTT. It codes for CASSLGQGDQPQHF. The chain has TRBV11-3 and TRBJ1-5; 8 bases fit TRBD1. Trimming cost V 5 bases and J 5 bases; bases outside gene matches: 5. CDR1 is SGHNT and CDR2 is YENEEA in the germline V gene. The length of the CDR3 is 14 residues.

The rearrangement links TRBV20-1 to TRBJ1-1; D unclear. CDR3 length equals 15 residues. V was clipped by 3 bases and J by 0 bases, with 14 bases between them. Germline CDR1 reads DFQATT; CDR2 reads SNEGSKA (reference sequence). The chain's CDR3 is CSASLPTGLNTEAFF. As DNA, the CDR3 is TGCAGTGCTAGTCTTCCCACGGGGTTGAACACTGAAGCTTTCTTT.

V is TRBV28 and J is TRBJ1-2; 9 nucleotides line up with TRBD1. J gave up 4 bases and V 3 bases, and 3 bases lay outside the gene matches. This CDR3 comprises 14 residues. CDR1 MDHEN and CDR2 SYDVKM come from the germline V gene. The CDR3 DNA reads as TGTGCCAGCAGTTTGGGACAGGGCTTCTATGGCTACACCTTC. As protein: CASSLGQGFYGYTF.

J is TRBJ1-5 and V is TRBV28; TRBD1 is a possible D gene (6 bases). This CDR3 is 14 amino acids long. Trimming stripped 7 bases from V and 7 bases from J, with 17 bases between. Germline V lookup: CDR1 MDHEN, CDR2 SYDVKM. Written as DNA, the CDR3 is TGTGCCAGCACCGAAAACCAACAGGGCCAGCCCCAGCATTTT. Translation gives CASTENQQGQPQHF.

The chain combines TRBV11-3 with TRBJ2-1; TRBD2 aligns across 11 bases. The ends lost 5 bases at V and 4 bases at J; junction bases unmatched: 10. This CDR3 region has 17 residues. Looked up from germline, CDR1 is SGHNT and CDR2 is YENEEA. The CDR3 loop reads CASSLGLGLAAYNEQFF. The CDR3 DNA follows: TGTGCCAGCAGCCTAGGGTTGGGACTAGCGGCTTACAATGAGCAGTTCTTC.

The rearrangement links TRBV3-1 (or the pseudogene TRBV3-2) to TRBJ2-1; 9 bases map to TRBD1. V gave up 5 bases and J gave up 9 bases; unmatched junction bases: 11. CDR1 is LGHDT, CDR2 YNNKEL, per germline (reference sequence). The CDR3 length is 15 residues. In DNA form, the CDR3 reads TGTGCCAGCAGCGGCCGGGACAGGGACATCTTTGAGCAGTTCTTC. Its translation: CASSGRDRDIFEQFF.

The V and J genes are TRBV27 and TRBJ1-6; 7 nucleotides match TRBD1. The CDR3 runs to 13 residues. V trimming: 6 bases; J trimming: 5 bases; junction bases outside the gene matches: 1. Germline lookup yields CDR1 MNHEY and CDR2 SMNVEV (reference sequence). DNA for the CDR3: TGTGCCAGCAGGACAGGGAATAATTCACCCCTCCACTTT. Amino acid sequence: CASRTGNNSPLHF.

This clone occurred once. V gene TRBV24-1 combines with J gene TRBJ2-1; TRBD2 matches 13 bases. Germline CDR1 reads KGHDR; CDR2 reads SFDVKD. This CDR3 region has 15 residues. V dropped 6 bases and J dropped 9; count of bases not matched to a gene: 7. The CDR3 sequence is CATSPTSGRASEQFF. The CDR3 coding sequence is TGTGCCACCAGTCCCACTAGCGGGAGGGCCTCTGAGCAGTTCTTC.

The CDR3 region is CASSGTTYNEQFF. The DNA for the CDR3 is TGTGCCAGCAGTGGGACAACATACAATGAGCAGTTCTTC. This chain uses TRBV7-9 with TRBJ2-1; a weak D match, TRBD1 (6 bases). CDR3 length: 13 residues. Germline V gene lookup returns CDR1 SEHNR and CDR2 FQNEAQ (reference sequence). Trimming pared 6 bases from V and 4 bases from J, leaving 10 bases between.

The J gene is TRBJ2-1, the V gene TRBV19; no clear D gene. Germline CDR1 is LNHDA and CDR2 is SQIVND (reference sequence). The CDR3 runs 13 residues. V was cut by 3 bases and J by 4 bases, with 7 bases left in between. The CDR3 sequence is CASSMFPYNEQFF. DNA for the CDR3: TGTGCCAGTAGTATGTTCCCATACAATGAGCAGTTCTTC.

The chain links TRBV19 to TRBJ1-2, with TRBD1 matching over 8 bases. Germline V gene lookup returns CDR1 LNHDA and CDR2 SQIVND (reference sequence). J was trimmed by 7 bases and V by 4 bases; bases with no gene match: 11. CDR3 size: 15 residues. In DNA, the CDR3 is TGTGCCAGTAGTAGCCACGGACAGGGAAGAAGTGGCTACACCTTC. Residues: CASSSHGQGRSGYTF.